The sample holds a few counts of the clone carrying this T cell receptor beta chain. Compared with germline, one end of the junction differs, possibly owing to a read error. This specimen comes from a study of blood T cell repertoires in COVID-19. Study details: Acute and convalescent COVID-19 samples came from the United States, Italy and Spain. T cells, B-cell-depleted T cells, or PBMCs provided the cDNA or gDNA that served as material.

Seattle patients were enrolled while actively infected and followed longitudinally. The table came from immunoSEQ multiplex PCR; TCRdb's copy has only in-frame clones and leaves some out. The sample consists of about 180,000 clones, roughly three quarters of them appearing once. The germline V gene has CDR1 SGHNT and CDR2 YENEEA. There are 15 residues in the CDR3. This receptor was obtained from a woman older than 75 with COVID-19, enrolled during active disease. V and J are TRBV11-3 and TRBJ2-5; a possible D gene is TRBD2 (7 bases). Sequenced sample: peripheral blood. In DNA, the CDR3 is TGTGCCAGCAGATTAGGCGCGGGGGCTAAGAGACCCCAGTACTTC. Amino acid sequence: CASRLGAGAKRPQYF.